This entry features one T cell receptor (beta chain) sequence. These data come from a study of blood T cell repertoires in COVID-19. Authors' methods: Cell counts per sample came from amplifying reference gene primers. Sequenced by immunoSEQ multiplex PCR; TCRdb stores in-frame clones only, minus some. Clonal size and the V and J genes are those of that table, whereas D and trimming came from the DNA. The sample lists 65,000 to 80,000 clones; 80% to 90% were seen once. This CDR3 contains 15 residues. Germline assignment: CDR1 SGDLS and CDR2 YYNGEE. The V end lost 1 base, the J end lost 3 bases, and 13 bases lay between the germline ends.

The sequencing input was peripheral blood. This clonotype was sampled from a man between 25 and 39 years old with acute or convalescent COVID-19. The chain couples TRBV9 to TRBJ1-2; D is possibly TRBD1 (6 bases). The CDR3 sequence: CASSVSTGSYYGYTF. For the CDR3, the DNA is TGTGCCAGCAGCGTATCTACAGGGTCTTACTATGGCTACACCTTC.